This entry lists 20 T cell receptor beta chains sequenced from one sample in a study of cytomegalovirus exposure and HLA in healthy donors. Method: immunoSEQ multiplex PCR; TCRdb's copy keeps in-frame clones and lacks some. The sample has about 98,000 clones; around 88% are singletons. The sample consisted of PBMCs. The receptors were gathered from a woman aged 30 to 39 in good health and CMV-seronegative.

The chain links TRBV4-2 to TRBJ1-4; the D gene is possibly TRBD1 (6 bases). The CDR3 extends over 16 amino acids. Germline V gives CDR1 LGHNA, CDR2 YNFKEQ. The V end was cut by 3 bases, the J end by 7 bases, with 18 bases between. CDR3 nucleotide sequence: TGTGCCAGCAGCCAGGCCCCAGGGGACACTCCTGAAAAACTGTTTTTT. This encodes CASSQAPGDTPEKLFF.

J is TRBJ1-1 and V is TRBV5-1; weak D call: TRBD1 (6 bases). The CDR3 sequence is 15 residues long. CDR1 is SGHRS and CDR2 is YFSETQ in the germline V gene. The V end lost 5 bases, the J end lost 1 base, and 15 bases lay between the germline ends. This chain's CDR3 is CASRVTGTRNTEAFF. The CDR3 DNA follows: TGCGCCAGCAGGGTTACCGGGACAAGGAACACTGAAGCTTTCTTT. Supplemented by reference TRBV5-1 and TRBJ1-1, the full variable domain reads KAGVTQTPRYLIKTRGQQVTLSCSPISGHRSVSWYQQTPGQGLQFLFEYFSETQRNKGNFPGRFSGRQFSNSRSEMNVSTLELGDSALYLCASRVTGTRNTEAFFGQGTRLTVV.

The genes are TRBV7-9 and TRBJ1-1; TRBD1 agrees at 8 bases. The V gene end was trimmed by 7 bases and the J gene end by 5 bases; junction bases not matched to a gene: 12. The CDR3 spans 15 residues. CDR1 is SEHNR and CDR2 is FQNEAQ in the germline V gene (reference sequence). The CDR3 sequence: CASIKDRALGTEAFF. CDR3 in DNA: TGTGCCAGCATTAAGGACAGGGCCCTTGGAACTGAAGCTTTCTTT.

CDR3 loop: CASSFLAGSGETQYF. In nucleotides, the CDR3 is TGTGCCAGCAGCTTCTTAGCGGGGTCCGGAGAGACCCAGTACTTC. The J gene is TRBJ2-5, the V gene TRBV5-5; TRBD2 agrees at 8 bases. Trimming removed 2 bases from V and 4 bases from J; junction bases left unmatched: 7. The CDR3 consists of 15 residues. Germline assignment: CDR1 SGHKS and CDR2 YYEKEE (reference sequence).

V gene TRBV28 combines with J gene TRBJ1-2; 10 bases line up with TRBD1. Germline-derived CDR1 and CDR2 are MDHEN and SYDVKM. The CDR3 sequence is 15 residues long. J gave up 2 bases and V 5 bases, and 5 bases lay outside the gene matches. The CDR3 nucleotides read TGTGCCAGCAGTCCCCCGACAGGGGGCAACTATGGCTACACCTTC. It translates to CASSPPTGGNYGYTF.

The chain joins TRBV7-8 to TRBJ1-2, with 7 bases lining up with TRBD1. The CDR3 contains 12 residues. V dropped 5 bases and J dropped 7; count of bases not matched to a gene: 4. CDR1 is SGHVS, CDR2 FQNEAQ, per germline. The CDR3 DNA reads as TGTGCCAGCAGCACGACAGGGTTTGGCTACACCTTC. Translated: CASSTTGFGYTF.

The chain has TRBV7-2 and TRBJ1-5, with D unclear. Trimming cost V 1 base and J 6 bases, with 7 bases left between them. The CDR3 totals 13 residues. Germline loops: CDR1 SGHTA, CDR2 FQGNSA. The CDR3 coding sequence is TGTGCCAGCAGCTTAGGACATTCTCAGCCCCAGCATTTT. It specifies CASSLGHSQPQHF. The variable domain in full, with the rest retrieved from reference TRBV7-2 and TRBJ1-5, is GAGVSQSPSNKVTEKGKDVELRCDPISGHTALYWYRQSLGQGLEFLIYFQGNSAPDKSGLPSDRFSAERTGGSVSTLTIQRTQQEDSAVYLCASSLGHSQPQHFGDGTRLSIL.

This clone was counted once. The CDR3 nucleotides are TGTGCCAGCAGCCCCAGGGGCGGGGGCTATGGCTACACCTTC. Its translation is CASSPRGGGYGYTF. V usage is TRBV7-9 and J usage is TRBJ1-2; a weak D match, TRBD1 (6 bases). V lost 5 bases to trimming and J lost 4 bases, with 14 bases between them. CDR1 SEHNR and CDR2 FQNEAQ come from the germline V gene (reference sequence). This CDR3 has 14 amino acids.

The V and J genes are TRBV11-2 and TRBJ1-2, with 7 bases that match TRBD1. V was clipped by 5 bases and J by 4 bases; unmatched bases: 13. CDR1 and CDR2 from the germline V gene are SGHAT and FQNNGV. The CDR3 covers 16 residues. CDR3 amino acids: CASSLWGQPGSYGYTF. CDR3 DNA sequence: TGTGCCAGCAGCCTCTGGGGACAGCCCGGTTCCTATGGCTACACCTTC.

The chain employs TRBV9 and TRBJ2-5; TRBD2 is a possible D gene (6 bases). Trimming left V 0 bases short and J 1 base short, with 10 bases between. The CDR3 spans 15 residues. The V gene's germline CDR1 is SGDLS and CDR2 YYNGEE. CDR3: CASSVGRDPQETQYF. CDR3 coding DNA: TGTGCCAGCAGCGTAGGGAGGGATCCCCAAGAGACCCAGTACTTC.

This chain connects TRBV5-1 to TRBJ1-2; the match to TRBD1 covers 8 bases. With V trimmed by 4 bases and J by 4 bases, 6 bases remained unmatched. Per germline, CDR1 SGHRS and CDR2 YFSETQ. CDR3 length: 14 residues. CDR3: CASSREGQAYGYTF. DNA of the CDR3: TGCGCCAGCAGCCGCGAGGGACAGGCCTATGGCTACACCTTC.

This clone was seen a handful of times. V gene TRBV2 combines with J gene TRBJ2-7; no clear D. Germline CDR1 reads SNHLY; CDR2 reads FYNNEI. This CDR3 is built from 11 residues. Trimming removed 5 bases at V and 0 bases at J, with 2 bases between. CDR3 sequence reads: CASSLSYEQYF. Written as DNA, the CDR3 is TGTGCCAGCAGTCTCTCCTACGAGCAGTACTTC.

The rearrangement uses TRBV18 and TRBJ2-1, with D maybe TRBD1 (6 bases). The CDR3 extends over 15 amino acids. The ends were cut back, 3 bases at V and 4 bases at J, with 13 bases in the middle. Germline V gene data show CDR1 as KGHSH and CDR2 as LQKENI. The CDR3 DNA is TGTGCCAGCTCACCTGGACAGATTACATACAATGAGCAGTTCTTC. The encoded protein is CASSPGQITYNEQFF.

The V and J genes are TRBV5-1 and TRBJ2-2; 8 bases align to TRBD1. V lost 5 bases to trimming and J lost 5 bases; unmatched junction nucleotides: 8. This CDR3 spans 15 amino acids. Germline CDR1 is SGHRS and CDR2 is YFSETQ. CDR3 bases: TGCGCCAGCAGTCCGGACAGGGTGGGAACCGGGGAGCTGTTTTTT. This sequence encodes CASSPDRVGTGELFF.

The V gene is TRBV4-2, the J gene TRBJ2-7, with TRBD1 identical over 7 bases. Germline-derived CDR1 and CDR2 are LGHNA and YNFKEQ. The CDR3 loop spans 14 amino acids. The V segment lost 2 bases and the J segment 3 bases; nucleotides outside the gene matches: 4. Here the CDR3 DNA reads TGTGCCAGCAGCCAACGGACAGGACTCTACGAGCAGTACTTC. Translated: CASSQRTGLYEQYF.

The chain joins TRBV23-1 to TRBJ1-5; tentatively, D is TRBD1 (6 bases). TRBV23-1 is flagged as an ORF with uncertain function. Trimming removed 2 bases at V and 7 bases at J, with 15 bases between. The CDR3 is made up of 15 amino acids. The CDR3 here is CASSQGGGFGQPQHF. The CDR3 bases are TGCGCCAGCAGTCAAGGGGGCGGCTTCGGGCAGCCCCAGCATTTT.

The CDR3 nucleotides read TGTGCCAGCAGTTTACGGGGACTACAAGAGACCCAGTACTTC. This translates into CASSLRGLQETQYF. The V gene is TRBV27, the J gene TRBJ2-5; TRBD2 matches at 7 bases. The CDR3 sequence is 14 residues long. The germline CDR1 and CDR2 sequences are MNHEY and SMNVEV (reference sequence). V dropped 2 bases and J dropped 2; count of bases not matched to a gene: 2.

On this clone itself: This specimen includes other DNA sequences encoding the same CDR3. V is TRBV15 and J is TRBJ1-2, with TRBD1 as a possible D gene (5 bases). The ends were cut back, 3 bases at V and 4 bases at J, with 9 bases in the middle. Germline V gene sequence: CDR1 LNHNV, CDR2 YYDKDF (reference sequence). CDR3 length equals 13 residues. The CDR3 spells CATSRGTGYGYTF. CDR3 DNA: TGTGCCACCAGCAGGGGAACAGGCTATGGCTACACCTTC.

V and J are TRBV9 and TRBJ2-7, with 9 bases matching TRBD2. J lost 5 bases, V lost 4 bases, and 16 bases had no gene match. The V gene's germline CDR1 is SGDLS and CDR2 YYNGEE. CDR3 length: 17 amino acids. The chain's CDR3 is CASSRVSVAGVLDEQYF. CDR3 sequence (DNA): TGTGCCAGCAGCCGGGTTAGTGTAGCGGGGGTACTCGACGAGCAGTACTTC.

The rearrangement uses TRBV28 and TRBJ1-2, with D perhaps TRBD1 (5 bases). CDR1 is MDHEN and CDR2 is SYDVKM in the germline V gene. V dropped 5 bases and J dropped 7 bases, with 17 bases sitting between them. This CDR3 is 14 amino acids long. This chain's CDR3 is CASSPRDSSLGYTF. Here the CDR3 DNA reads TGTGCCAGCAGTCCCAGGGACTCCAGCCTTGGCTACACCTTC.